The sequence of this TCR beta chain was determined in a study of T-cell memory formation after mild COVID-19. Study summary: For the most part, TCR clusters were specific to one donor.

TCRdb called the 5' RACE reads again in MiXCR, with one record for every CDR3 protein. In the table there are around 260,000 distinct CDR3 sequences, around 16% of which are singletons. Findings and limits, study-wide: Some clones that responded turned up in pre-infection memory, which suggests that cross-reactive memory joined in.

This CDR3 is built from 16 residues. The germline V gene encodes CDR1 SNHLY and CDR2 FYNNEI. Trimming removed 1 base from V and 2 bases from J, with 14 bases in between. The table lists this clonotype with a few counts. Its specificity is unknown. The gene calls are TRBV2 and TRBJ1-2; maybe TRBD1 (6 bases). The origin of this receptor is a man between 18 and 35 years old who had mild COVID-19 (a few samples of this study predate the infection). Cell type and time point are not known. The sequenced sample was PBMCs or a T cell subset sorted from them (not recorded which). CDR3 nucleotide sequence: TGTGCCAGCAGTGAAGGCATAAGGGGGGCGAACTATGGCTACACCTTC. It specifies CASSEGIRGANYGYTF.